These 14 T cell receptor beta chains share one sample of origin, sequenced in a study of PD-L1 blockade in urothelial cancer. Documented time point: pretreatment peripheral blood. Measured with immunoSEQ multiplex PCR; TCRdb has only the in-frame clones, and not every one. The sample lists approximately 56,000 clones, 85% to 90% occurring once. The starting material was PBMCs, obtained around atezolizumab (anti-PD-L1) treatment. The receptors originated from a man aged 65 to 79 with urothelial cancer.

J is TRBJ2-1 and V is TRBV7-2; TRBD2 matches at 13 bases. The CDR3 is made up of 15 amino acids. CDR1 is SGHTA and CDR2 is FQGNSA in the germline V gene. The ends lost 4 bases at V and 5 bases at J; junction bases unmatched: 2. In nucleotides, the CDR3 is TGTGCCAGCAGCTGGACTAGCGGGAGCCACAATGAGCAGTTCTTC. Protein: CASSWTSGSHNEQFF.

The CDR3 nucleotides are TGTGCCAGCAGCTTAGTGACTAGCCTCGAGCAGTACTTC. Its protein product is CASSLVTSLEQYF. The V and J genes are TRBV7-9 and TRBJ2-7; 7 nucleotides agree with TRBD2. CDR1 is SEHNR, CDR2 FQNEAQ, per germline (reference sequence). The CDR3 sequence is 13 residues long. Trimming cost V 1 base and J 6 bases; bases outside gene matches: 3. The full variable domain, with the rest looked up from reference TRBV7-9 and TRBJ2-7, is DTGVSQNPRHKITKRGQNVTFRCDPISEHNRLYWYRQTLGQGPEFLTYFQNEAQLEKSRLLSDRFSAERPKGSFSTLEIQRTEQGDSAMYLCASSLVTSLEQYFGPGTRLTVT.

This chain uses TRBV18 with TRBJ2-1; tentatively, D is TRBD2 (5 bases). Germline lookup yields CDR1 KGHSH and CDR2 LQKENI. This CDR3 has 16 amino acids. V was pared by 4 bases and J by 4 bases, with 17 bases between. The chain's CDR3 is CASSLDYHATYNEQFF. Here the CDR3 DNA reads TGTGCCAGCTCACTCGACTACCACGCCACATACAATGAGCAGTTCTTC.

This chain uses TRBV27 with TRBJ1-4; D is perhaps TRBD1 (5 bases). Germline CDR1 is MNHEY and CDR2 is SMNVEV (reference sequence). V was clipped by 0 bases and J by 3 bases, with 8 bases between them. CDR3 length equals 15 residues. CDR3 in DNA: TGTGCCAGCAGTTTATCGCCGGGGGCTAATGAAAAACTGTTTTTT. It encodes CASSLSPGANEKLFF.

This clone came up a few times. This sample also contains other DNA sequences that code for the same CDR3. The J gene is TRBJ1-2, the V gene TRBV2; TRBD1 matches at 10 bases. CDR1 and CDR2 from the germline V gene are SNHLY and FYNNEI. CDR3 length: 12 residues. The V gene end was trimmed by 6 bases and the J gene end by 7 bases; junction bases not matched to a gene: 2. CDR3 coding DNA: TGTGCCAGCAGGACAGGGGGCCGTGGCTACACCTTC. This sequence encodes CASRTGGRGYTF. Variable domain in full (rest from reference TRBV2 and TRBJ1-2): EPEVTQTPSHQVTQMGQEVILRCVPISNHLYFYWYRQILGQKVEFLVSFYNNEISEKSEIFDDQFSVERPDGSNFTLKIRSTKLEDSAMYFCASRTGGRGYTFGSGTRLTVV.

V is TRBV5-1 and J is TRBJ2-6, with a weak D call TRBD2 (5 bases). The CDR3 loop spans 13 amino acids. The V gene lost 6 bases and the J gene lost 4 bases, with 8 bases spanning the gap. CDR1 and CDR2 from the germline V gene are SGHRS and YFSETQ. This chain's CDR3 is CASTLAGANVLTF. In DNA form, the CDR3 reads TGCGCCAGCACCCTAGCCGGGGCCAACGTCCTGACTTTC.

The genes are TRBV9 and TRBJ2-2; possibly TRBD1 for D (5 bases). The CDR3 sequence is 15 residues long. Trimming removed 0 bases from V and 5 bases from J, with 11 bases in between. The germline gives CDR1 SGDLS, CDR2 YYNGEE. CDR3 amino acids: CASSVAQGGTGELFF. The CDR3 nucleotides read TGTGCCAGCAGCGTAGCCCAGGGTGGTACCGGGGAGCTGTTTTTT. The complete variable domain, with remaining parts taken from reference TRBV9 and TRBJ2-2, reads DSGVTQTPKHLITATGQRVTLRCSPRSGDLSVYWYQQSLDQGLQFLIQYYNGEERAKGNILERFSAQQFPDLHSELNLSSLELGDSALYFCASSVAQGGTGELFFGEGSRLTVL.

The CDR3 sequence: CAWSVRGFGYEQYF. CDR3 in DNA: TGTGCCTGGAGTGTAAGGGGGTTTGGGTACGAGCAGTACTTC. The chain links TRBV30 to TRBJ2-7, with D possibly TRBD1 on 6 matching bases. The germline CDR1 and CDR2 sequences are GTSNPN and SVGIG (reference sequence). V was pared by 0 bases and J by 4 bases, with 13 bases between. The CDR3 spans 14 residues.

This chain links TRBV28 with TRBJ2-1; the match to TRBD2 covers 8 bases. This CDR3 is 16 amino acids long. Trimming cost V 2 bases and J 6 bases; bases outside gene matches: 9. Germline CDR1 is MDHEN and CDR2 is SYDVKM. This CDR3 reads CASSLQFAGGGNEQFF. DNA for the CDR3: TGTGCCAGCAGTTTACAGTTTGCGGGAGGTGGCAATGAGCAGTTCTTC.

The chain uses TRBV18 and TRBJ1-1; no firm D call. Germline V gene lookup returns CDR1 KGHSH and CDR2 LQKENI. The CDR3 spans 16 residues. V was clipped by 0 bases and J by 0 bases, with 11 bases between them. In nucleotides, the CDR3 is TGTGCCAGCTCACCACCGTCTCGGAGCCTGAACACTGAAGCTTTCTTT. It codes for CASSPPSRSLNTEAFF.

This chain uses TRBV6-5 with TRBJ1-5, with 7 nucleotides matching TRBD1. The trim removed 4 bases at V and 5 bases at J, leaving 5 bases unmatched. Germline loops: CDR1 MNHEY, CDR2 SVGAGI. The CDR3 loop spans 14 amino acids. Here the CDR3 DNA reads TGTGCCAGCAGTTGGAGACAGGGCGATCAGCCCCAGCATTTT. The encoded protein is CASSWRQGDQPQHF.

This clone was counted between two and nine times. The chain carries TRBV29-1 and TRBJ2-1; D gene unclear. CDR1 and CDR2 from the germline V gene are SQVTM and ANQGSEA. Trimming cost V 5 bases and J 4 bases, with 15 bases left between them. The CDR3 runs to 14 residues. As DNA, the CDR3 is TGCAGCGTTCCCCCATCGACTGCATACAATGAGCAGTTCTTC. This codes for CSVPPSTAYNEQFF.

The CDR3 nucleotides are TGTGCCAGTAGTCCAATAGGGGGACAGGTCGTGCCCCAGCATTTT. Translated: CASSPIGGQVVPQHF. V is TRBV19 and J is TRBJ1-5, with TRBD1 identical over 8 bases. The CDR3 is 15 amino acids. The ends lost 5 bases at V and 9 bases at J; junction bases unmatched: 12. Germline loops: CDR1 LNHDA, CDR2 SQIVND (reference sequence).

In its sample, this clone was seen once. The CDR3 reads CASRGEGGPAEQFF. CDR3 DNA sequence: TGTGCCAGCAGAGGGGAGGGGGGACCTGCTGAGCAGTTCTTC. The V and J genes are TRBV2 and TRBJ2-1, with D perhaps TRBD2 (7 bases). Trimming took off 6 bases at V and 9 bases at J, with 18 bases between the two ends. There are 14 residues in the CDR3. Germline assignment: CDR1 SNHLY and CDR2 FYNNEI.